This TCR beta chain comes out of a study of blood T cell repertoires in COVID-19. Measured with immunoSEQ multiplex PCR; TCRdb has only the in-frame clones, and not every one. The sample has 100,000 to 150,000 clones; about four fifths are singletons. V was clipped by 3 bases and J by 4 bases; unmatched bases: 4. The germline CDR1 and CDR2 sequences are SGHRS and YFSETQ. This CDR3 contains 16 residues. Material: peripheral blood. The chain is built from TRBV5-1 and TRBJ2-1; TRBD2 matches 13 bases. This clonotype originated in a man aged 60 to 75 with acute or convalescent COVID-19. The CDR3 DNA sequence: TGCGCCAGCAGCTCAGGACTAGCGGGAGTGTACAATGAGCAGTTCTTC. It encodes CASSSGLAGVYNEQFF.